Below are 13 T cell receptor beta chains sequenced from a single sample in a study of blood T cell repertoires in COVID-19. Generated by immunoSEQ multiplex PCR, the TCRdb table keeps only in-frame clones and is missing some. The table shows around 160,000 clones, with approximately 88% occurring only once. The specimen sequenced was PBMCs or T cells enriched from blood (not recorded which). The receptors come from an older woman who had recovered from COVID-19.

The chain is built from TRBV2 and TRBJ1-2; D is perhaps TRBD1 (5 bases). V lost 7 bases, J lost 10 bases, and 19 bases lay in between. Germline lookup yields CDR1 SNHLY and CDR2 FYNNEI. CDR3 length: 13 residues. In nucleotides, the CDR3 is TGTGCCAGCACCGGCATGGGGACTTCTCACTACACCTTC. Its protein is CASTGMGTSHYTF.

The CDR3 loop is CASRGPGDNYGYTF. CDR3 bases: TGTGCCAGCAGGGGTCCGGGGGATAACTATGGCTACACCTTC. The J gene is TRBJ1-2, the V gene TRBV5-4, with D maybe TRBD1 (5 bases). This CDR3 is built from 14 residues. Germline CDR1 SGHNT, CDR2 YYREEE (reference sequence). Trimming removed 5 bases from V and 1 base from J, with 12 bases in between.

The V call is TRBV9, the J call TRBJ2-1; TRBD1 is a possible D gene (6 bases). Trimming removed 3 bases from V and 2 bases from J, with 18 bases in between. The germline gives CDR1 SGDLS, CDR2 YYNGEE. The CDR3 totals 17 residues. The CDR3 coding sequence is TGTGCCAGCAGCGAGAGTAAGGATCAGGGGCCCTACAATGAGCAGTTCTTC. It translates to CASSESKDQGPYNEQFF.

The rearrangement joins TRBV28 to TRBJ1-1; D is ambiguous. This CDR3 has 14 amino acids. Germline V gene lookup returns CDR1 MDHEN and CDR2 SYDVKM. Trimming cost V 3 bases and J 6 bases, with 14 bases left between them. As DNA, the CDR3 is TGTGCCAGCAGTTTTACCCCCCTAGGCGCTGAAGCTTTCTTT. It codes for CASSFTPLGAEAFF. Together with reference TRBV28 and TRBJ1-1, the CDR3 gives the full variable domain: DVKVTQSSRYLVKRTGEKVFLECVQDMDHENMFWYRQDPGLGLRLIYFSYDVKMKEKGDIPEGYSVSREKKERFSLILESASTNQTSMYLCASSFTPLGAEAFFGQGTRLTVV.

The V call is TRBV7-9, the J call TRBJ2-7, with D maybe TRBD2 (6 bases). The CDR3 consists of 12 residues. The germline V and J ends were trimmed by 6 bases and 3 bases, with 9 bases remaining between them. Germline V CDR1 and CDR2: SEHNR, FQNEAQ (reference sequence). CDR3 nucleotide sequence: TGTGCCAGCAGTCGGGGGTTCTACGAGCAGTACTTC. Its protein product is CASSRGFYEQYF.

The chain couples TRBV11-2 to TRBJ1-4; D gene unclear. There are 15 residues in the CDR3. Germline-derived CDR1 and CDR2 are SGHAT and FQNNGV. V gave up 5 bases and J gave up 6 bases, with 16 bases separating them. CDR3 sequence: CASSAGVLPDEKLFF. DNA for the CDR3: TGTGCCAGCAGCGCCGGGGTCTTACCGGATGAAAAACTGTTTTTT.

This clone was recorded only once. This chain joins TRBV7-9 and TRBJ1-4, with TRBD1 matching 8 bases. The germline CDR1 and CDR2 sequences are SEHNR and FQNEAQ (reference sequence). The V segment lost 6 bases and the J segment 5 bases; nucleotides outside the gene matches: 5. The length of the CDR3 is 14 residues. CDR3: CASRFGTGNEKLFF. CDR3 nucleotide sequence: TGTGCCAGCAGGTTCGGGACAGGAAATGAAAAACTGTTTTTT.

The chain employs TRBV27 and TRBJ2-3, with 7 bases that match TRBD1. V shed 5 bases, J shed 4 bases, and the junction held 9 bases outside the gene matches. Germline V CDR1 and CDR2: MNHEY, SMNVEV (reference sequence). The CDR3 contains 15 residues. CDR3 in amino acids: CASSPAGTDADTQYF. The DNA for the CDR3 is TGTGCCAGCAGTCCCGCCGGGACAGACGCAGATACGCAGTATTTT.

V is TRBV28 and J is TRBJ1-5; D remains unclear. V was cut by 5 bases and J by 0 bases, with 17 bases left in between. Germline values: CDR1 MDHEN, CDR2 SYDVKM. The CDR3 sequence is 17 residues long. DNA of the CDR3: TGTGCCAGCAGTCCTCTATCCGGGGTATATAGCAATCAGCCCCAGCATTTT. Protein product: CASSPLSGVYSNQPQHF.

J is TRBJ2-7 and V is TRBV18; no reliable D call. CDR3 length: 13 amino acids. V dropped 0 bases and J dropped 4 bases, with 7 bases sitting between them. Germline V gene data show CDR1 as KGHSH and CDR2 as LQKENI. CDR3 sequence reads: CASSPPANYEQYF. The CDR3 nucleotides are TGTGCCAGCTCACCACCGGCCAATTACGAGCAGTACTTC.

This chain links TRBV2 with TRBJ2-7; tentative D call: TRBD1 (5 bases). CDR1 and CDR2 from the germline V gene are SNHLY and FYNNEI. V was shortened by 7 bases and J by 2 bases, with 15 bases between the two germline ends. The CDR3 totals 14 residues. CDR3 nucleotide sequence: TGTGCCAGCACTAGGGGTTTAGATCCCTACGAGCAGTACTTC. It specifies CASTRGLDPYEQYF. Using reference TRBV2 and TRBJ2-7 for the parts outside the CDR3, the full variable domain is EPEVTQTPSHQVTQMGQEVILRCVPISNHLYFYWYRQILGQKVEFLVSFYNNEISEKSEIFDDQFSVERPDGSNFTLKIRSTKLEDSAMYFCASTRGLDPYEQYFGPGTRLTVT.

This clone has a single count. The chain has TRBV11-2 and TRBJ1-2; D not resolved. V shed 5 bases and J shed 8 bases, with 12 bases lying between them. This CDR3 region has 12 residues. Germline V CDR1 and CDR2: SGHAT, FQNNGV. The CDR3 DNA sequence: TGTGCCAGCAGCCGAAGGAGGGTGGGCTACACCTTC. Protein sequence: CASSRRRVGYTF.

V is TRBV9 and J is TRBJ1-1, with D unclear. The CDR3 extends over 13 amino acids. The V end lost 5 bases, the J end lost 1 base, and 9 bases lay between the germline ends. CDR1 is SGDLS, CDR2 YYNGEE, per germline. CDR3 DNA sequence: TGTGCCAGCAGTAAACAGCCGAACACTGAAGCTTTCTTT. Protein product: CASSKQPNTEAFF.